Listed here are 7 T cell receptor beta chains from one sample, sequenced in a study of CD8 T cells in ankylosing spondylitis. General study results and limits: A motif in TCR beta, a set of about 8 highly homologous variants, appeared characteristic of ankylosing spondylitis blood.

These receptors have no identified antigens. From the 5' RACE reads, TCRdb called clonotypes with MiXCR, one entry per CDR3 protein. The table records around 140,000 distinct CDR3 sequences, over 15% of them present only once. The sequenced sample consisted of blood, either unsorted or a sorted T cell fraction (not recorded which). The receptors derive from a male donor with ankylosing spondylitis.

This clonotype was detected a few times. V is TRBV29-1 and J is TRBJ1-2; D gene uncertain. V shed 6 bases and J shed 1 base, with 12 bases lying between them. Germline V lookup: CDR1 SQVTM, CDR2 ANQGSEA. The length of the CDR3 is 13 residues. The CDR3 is CSVRGRDNYGYTF. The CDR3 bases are TGCAGCGTCCGTGGACGGGATAACTATGGCTACACCTTC.

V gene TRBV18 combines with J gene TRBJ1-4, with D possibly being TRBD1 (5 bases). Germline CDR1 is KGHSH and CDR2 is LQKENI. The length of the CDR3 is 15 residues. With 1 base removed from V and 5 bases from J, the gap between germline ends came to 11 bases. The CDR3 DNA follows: TGTGCCAGCTCACCACTCGGGCGACAGAATGAAAAACTGTTTTTT. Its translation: CASSPLGRQNEKLFF.

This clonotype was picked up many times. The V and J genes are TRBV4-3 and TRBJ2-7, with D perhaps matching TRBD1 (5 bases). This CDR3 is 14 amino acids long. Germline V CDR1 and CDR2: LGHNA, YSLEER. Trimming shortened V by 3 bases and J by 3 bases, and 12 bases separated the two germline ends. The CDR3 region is CASSHFKGVYEQYF. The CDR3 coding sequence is TGCGCCAGCAGCCATTTTAAAGGGGTCTACGAGCAGTACTTC.

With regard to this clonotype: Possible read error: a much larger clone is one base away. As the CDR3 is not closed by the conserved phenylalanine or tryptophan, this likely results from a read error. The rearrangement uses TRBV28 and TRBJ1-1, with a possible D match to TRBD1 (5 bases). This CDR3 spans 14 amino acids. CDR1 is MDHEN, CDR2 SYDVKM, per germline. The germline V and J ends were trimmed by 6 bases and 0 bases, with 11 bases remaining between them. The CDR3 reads CASRNRGMNTEAFL. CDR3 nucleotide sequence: TGTGCCAGCAGAAACCGGGGGATGAACACTGAAGCTTTCTTA.

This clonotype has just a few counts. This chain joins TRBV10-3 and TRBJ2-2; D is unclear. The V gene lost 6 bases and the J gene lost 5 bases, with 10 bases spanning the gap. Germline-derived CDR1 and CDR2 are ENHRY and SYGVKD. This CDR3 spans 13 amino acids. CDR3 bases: TGTGCCATCAGAGACCCGATTACCGGGGAGCTGTTTTTT. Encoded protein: CAIRDPITGELFF.

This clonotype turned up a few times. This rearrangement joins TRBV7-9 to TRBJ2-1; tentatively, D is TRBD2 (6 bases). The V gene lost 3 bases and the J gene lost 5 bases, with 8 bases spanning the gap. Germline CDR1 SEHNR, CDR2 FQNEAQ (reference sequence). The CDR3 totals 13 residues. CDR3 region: CASSFLADNEQFF. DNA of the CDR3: TGTGCCAGCAGCTTTTTAGCGGACAATGAGCAGTTCTTC.

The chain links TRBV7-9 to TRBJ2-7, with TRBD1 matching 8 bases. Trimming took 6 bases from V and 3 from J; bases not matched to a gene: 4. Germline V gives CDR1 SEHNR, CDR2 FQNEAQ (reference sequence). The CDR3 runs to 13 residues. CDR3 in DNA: TGTGCCAGCAGAGGAGGACAGGGCTACGAGCAGTACTTC. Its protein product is CASRGGQGYEQYF. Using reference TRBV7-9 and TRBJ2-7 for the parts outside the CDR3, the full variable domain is DTGVSQNPRHKITKRGQNVTFRCDPISEHNRLYWYRQTLGQGPEFLTYFQNEAQLEKSRLLSDRFSAERPKGSFSTLEIQRTEQGDSAMYLCASRGGQGYEQYFGPGTRLTVT.